Listed here are 14 T cell receptor beta chains from one sample, sequenced in a study of long-term antiretroviral therapy in people with HIV. Samples were assayed with immunoSEQ v3.0 at survey level. Some clones are missing from TCRdb's copy, which holds only in-frame ones; the method was immunoSEQ multiplex PCR. Of about 35,000 clones listed, about 93% are singletons. Sequencing was performed on unsorted PBMCs, taken 4.1 years after starting antiretroviral therapy. Receptors originate from a woman between 50 and 59 years old with HIV.

The rearrangement links TRBV10-3 to TRBJ2-7; D might be TRBD1 or TRBD2, each matching 5 bases. Germline values: CDR1 ENHRY, CDR2 SYGVKD. The CDR3 covers 12 residues. The V and J ends lost 9 bases and 2 bases respectively, with 11 bases between them. The CDR3 DNA is TGTGCCATAAGGGACCGAGCCTACGAGCAGTACTTC. It encodes CAIRDRAYEQYF.

In this sample, this clone turned up once. The chain employs TRBV7-2 and TRBJ1-4; tentatively, D is TRBD1 (5 bases). Germline lookup yields CDR1 SGHTA and CDR2 FQGNSA. V lost 2 bases and J lost 7, with 11 bases in between. The CDR3 contains 14 residues. The chain's CDR3 is CASSLLGGGEKLFF. CDR3 in DNA: TGTGCCAGCAGCTTATTGGGGGGAGGTGAAAAACTGTTTTTT.

This sequence joins TRBV1 and TRBJ1-2. TRBV1 is assigned pseudogene status. This CDR3 region has 13 residues. In DNA form, the CDR3 reads TGCACCAGCGCTCAGACCAGAGGCTATGGCTACACCTTC. Translation: CTSAQTRGYGYTF.

The chain links TRBV7-3 to TRBJ2-5; D is ambiguous. CDR3 length: 13 amino acids. V was pared by 5 bases and J by 6 bases, with 13 bases between. The germline CDR1 and CDR2 sequences are SGHTA and FQGTGA. CDR3 amino acids: CASSPDPGKTQYF. The CDR3 DNA reads TGTGCCAGCAGCCCGGACCCTGGGAAGACCCAGTACTTC.

The chain is built from TRBV10-3 and TRBJ2-7; D possibly matches TRBD1 or TRBD2 (6 bases each). Germline values: CDR1 ENHRY, CDR2 SYGVKD. V was clipped by 4 bases and J by 4 bases, with 14 bases between them. This CDR3 region has 14 residues. The CDR3 loop is CAISVGRGAYEQYF. The DNA of the CDR3 is TGTGCCATCAGTGTCGGAAGGGGGGCGTACGAGCAGTACTTC.

V gene TRBV6-5 combines with J gene TRBJ2-4, with D tentatively TRBD1 or TRBD2 (5 bases each). Germline V gene lookup returns CDR1 MNHEY and CDR2 SVGAGI. V was pared by 5 bases and J by 0 bases, with 11 bases between. The CDR3 is made up of 15 amino acids. CDR3 nucleotides: TGTGCCAGCAGTGGGCCGAGGGGAGCCAAAAACATTCAGTACTTC. Translated: CASSGPRGAKNIQYF.

V gene TRBV6-5 combines with J gene TRBJ1-5; D is undetermined. This CDR3 comprises 15 residues. CDR1 and CDR2 (germline): MNHEY, SVGAGI. Trimming shortened V by 3 bases and J by 6 bases, and 15 bases separated the two germline ends. This CDR3 is CASSYDGINGQPQHF. CDR3 sequence (DNA): TGTGCCAGCAGTTATGACGGGATCAACGGTCAGCCCCAGCATTTT.

This chain joins TRBV6-1 and TRBJ1-6; perhaps TRBD1 as D (5 bases). The V and J ends lost 7 bases and 4 bases respectively, with 8 bases between them. Germline-derived CDR1 and CDR2 are MNHNS and SASEGT. The CDR3 has 13 residues. For the CDR3, the DNA is TGTGCCAGCATCGGACAATATAATTCACCCCTCCACTTT. It is translated as CASIGQYNSPLHF.

This chain uses TRBV7-3 with TRBJ1-1; 8 bases match TRBD1. Looked up from germline, CDR1 is SGHTA and CDR2 is FQGTGA. There are 15 residues in the CDR3. With V trimmed by 5 bases and J by 6 bases, 11 bases remained unmatched. The CDR3: CASSPGDRRIAEAFF. CDR3 bases: TGTGCCAGCAGCCCTGGGGACAGGCGAATCGCTGAAGCTTTCTTT.

This chain joins TRBV9 and TRBJ2-2; D tentatively fits TRBD1 or TRBD2 (6 bases each). The germline CDR1 and CDR2 sequences are SGDLS and YYNGEE. V shed 0 bases and J shed 5 bases, with 11 bases lying between them. The CDR3 has 15 amino acids. This CDR3 is CASSVEGGHTGELFF. The CDR3 nucleotides read TGTGCCAGCAGCGTAGAAGGGGGGCATACCGGGGAGCTGTTTTTT.

In DNA form, the CDR3 reads TGTGCCAGTAGTCAGACAGAAAATGGCTACACCTTC. It is translated as CASSQTENGYTF. The rearrangement uses TRBV19 and TRBJ1-2; a possible D gene is TRBD1 (5 bases). Trimming took off 5 bases at V and 6 bases at J, with 10 bases between the two ends. Germline CDR1 reads LNHDA; CDR2 reads SQIVND (reference sequence). The CDR3 spans 12 residues.

This CDR3 reads CASSFFTGLQSGNEQFF. The CDR3 nucleotides read TGTGCCAGCAGCTTCTTTACCGGACTCCAGTCAGGCAATGAGCAGTTCTTC. The chain recombines TRBV7-2 with TRBJ2-1, with D tentatively TRBD2 (5 bases). The ends were cut back, 3 bases at V and 6 bases at J, with 21 bases in the middle. The CDR3 loop spans 17 amino acids. From germline, CDR1 is SGHTA and CDR2 FQGNSA.

The V and J genes are TRBV5-1 and TRBJ2-2, with D possibly TRBD1 on 6 matching bases. CDR1 and CDR2 (germline): SGHRS, YFSETQ. The V end lost 3 bases, the J end lost 5 bases, and 14 bases lay between the germline ends. The CDR3 spans 15 residues. This CDR3 reads CASSSQPGETGELFF. CDR3 sequence (DNA): TGCGCCAGCAGCTCCCAACCAGGGGAAACCGGGGAGCTGTTTTTT.

The chain employs TRBV4-3 and TRBJ1-5, with TRBD1 identical over 7 bases. With 1 base clipped from V and 5 bases from J, the junction kept 8 bases outside the gene matches. The CDR3 is made up of 16 amino acids. Germline V lookup: CDR1 LGHNA, CDR2 YSLEER. Here the CDR3 DNA reads TGCGCCAGCAGCCAAGCGACAGGGAGTAGGGATCAGCCCCAGCATTTT. This codes for CASSQATGSRDQPQHF.